This T cell receptor (beta chain) was identified in a study of OX40 agonist ivuxolimab in advanced cancers. Concerning this clone itself: The antigen is undetermined.

The study, taken as a whole, reports: Some nonresponders additionally presented with little normalized T-cell clonal expansion.

CDR3 length: 13 amino acids. Germline V lookup: CDR1 MGHRA, CDR2 YSYEKL. Trimming stripped 6 bases from V and 3 bases from J, with 12 bases between. Sequencing used immunoSEQ multiplex PCR; TCRdb keeps in-frame clones, though not all of them. The sample contains 69,000 or so clones, roughly four fifths of which appear only once. V usage is TRBV4-1 and J usage is TRBJ2-7; D might be TRBD1 (6 bases). This clonotype was obtained from an adult with an advanced solid tumor such as melanoma, head and neck, liver or kidney cancer. The sample here was CD4+ or CD8+ T cells sorted from blood, taken in a trial of the OX40 agonist ivuxolimab. CDR3 sequence (DNA): TGCGCCAGCAGAAGGGACATCCTCTACGAGCAGTACTTC. Its translation: CASRRDILYEQYF.